This TCR beta chain was retrieved from a study of beta chain features in type 1 diabetes (dated by TCRdb to 2016 to 2019). Notes on the research overall: No differences in mean age, gender distribution, total cell number or subset yield were found between patients and healthy donors. Regulatory and stem cell-like memory subsets were isolated from only 8 patients and about 8 healthy donors, whereas naive and central memory subsets came from all 30 or so donors. A total of under 120,000,000 sorted cells were examined across all samples, and RNA yield correlated strongly with the number of cells per subset. The study compared TCRB repertoires of sorted circulating CD4+ T cell subsets between recently diagnosed type 1 diabetes patients and matched healthy donors. General findings and caveats noted by the study authors: The naive, central memory and regulatory TCRB repertoires appeared to resemble one another more closely among patients than among healthy donors. Sequencing cDNA rather than genomic DNA could over-represent highly expressing activated cells, although activation and CD3 levels did not differ between groups. A moderate but significant shortening of TCRB CDR3 length was observed in type 1 diabetes patients in all four CD4+ subsets. Fewer insertions and more nucleotide deletions at VDJ recombination sites were observed in patients with type 1 diabetes, implying thymic rearrangement abnormalities. PCR may preferentially amplify shorter templates, but because patient and control samples were amplified and corrected together, any resulting skew would affect both groups equally. Because small numbers of individuals were included in the HLA sub-analyses, any influence of HLA type on TCRB rearrangement was left unresolved.

Each donor gave one peripheral blood draw, roughly 120 mL on average, collected into heparinised tubes. A BD FACSAria II and a panel including CD45RO, CCR7, CD25, CD127, CD95 and CD27 were used to sort naive, central memory, regulatory and stem cell-like memory CD4+ T cells. Purity was above 98% for every sorted population. PBMCs were isolated immediately by Lymphoprep density gradient centrifugation and stained directly without culture. So that batch effects would be minimized, each experiment stained and sorted samples in pairs, pairing one healthy donor with one patient. From the cysteine up to the phenylalanine, the CDR3 has a length of 17 residues. CDR3 DNA only is kept here, 51 bases in frame from base 1. From the germline V gene, CDR1 is MGHRA and CDR2 is YSYEKL. Here V drops 0 bases and J drops 6 bases, and the junction holds 7 bases not matched to any gene. All of the isolated RNA was reverse transcribed with the High Capacity cDNA Reverse Transcription Kit, so expressed TCRB transcripts were sequenced. Naive, central memory and regulatory T cell samples underwent deep immunoSEQ sequencing, averaging about 3.57 million total reads per sample. After sorted cells were lysed in RLT buffer, RNA was extracted with DNase-treated RNeasy Micro or Mini kits, with the choice depending on cell number. To prevent cross-contamination, every cell subset was processed on its own, while patient and healthy donor samples were processed together. TCRB sequences were amplified from cDNA with the immunoSEQ multiplex PCR, producing 87-bp fragments spanning the CDR3 region. The amplicons were sequenced using the Illumina HiSeq platform. Per the source publication's procedure: PCR bias was corrected computationally using synthetic template baselines, and reads within Hamming distance 2 were collapsed, with unmergeable singletons discarded. By aligning reads against IMGT, V, D and J genes, CDR3 length, and insertions or deletions at six rearrangement sites were assigned. Within each subset, clonotype counts were normalized to the number of sorted cells before true diversity and Gini coefficients were calculated with the tcR R package. Repertoire sharing was quantified using the overlap coefficient calculated on TCRB nucleotide sequences. Out-of-frame TCRB sequences from naive cells were analyzed as a proxy for the pre-selection repertoire. The immuneACCESS repertoire file appears here via TCRdb, limited to in-frame rearrangements. These files lack a portion of the clones; in checked studies, under half of the deficit traces to unresolved V genes, and the cause of the others is not known. V, J and clone size are taken as reported in that table, and D and trimming were inferred from the DNA itself. This sample gives under 400,000 clones in total; roughly an eighth of them show up just once. The ten largest account for approximately 0.011% of the sample.

This clone was recorded a few times. Its antigen target is currently unknown. Base-call qualities are not available, and no considerably larger clone is one nucleotide away. The V gene is TRBV4-1 and the J gene is TRBJ2-2, with 10 central nucleotides matching TRBD1. Material: naive CD4+ T cells from blood. The cell subset or site label corresponds to: true naive CD4+ T cells. This receptor was obtained from a woman between 18 and 29 years old with type 1 diabetes. The CDR3 reads as follows: CASSQDGGTGASGELFF. The DNA reads as follows: TGCGCCAGCAGCCAAGATGGGGGGACAGGGGCGTCCGGGGAGCTGTTTTTT.